Below, 8 T cell receptor beta chains from the same sample are listed, as sequenced in a study of blood T cell repertoires in COVID-19. Repertoires were generated with immunoSEQ multiplex PCR, while TCRdb's copy carries only in-frame clones and drops some. The data contain 130,000 or so clones, roughly 80% of them singletons. The sequenced material came from peripheral blood. Source of these receptors: a man between 60 and 75 years old with acute or convalescent COVID-19.

The genes are TRBV9 and TRBJ2-1, with D possibly matching TRBD2 (8 bases). The CDR3 covers 16 residues. V was pared by 4 bases and J by 8 bases, with 22 bases between. Germline V lookup: CDR1 SGDLS, CDR2 YYNGEE. The CDR3 loop is CASSPQGLAGGDEQFF. The CDR3 DNA is TGTGCCAGCAGCCCACAGGGGCTAGCGGGCGGCGATGAGCAGTTCTTC.

The J gene is TRBJ2-1, the V gene TRBV5-5, with TRBD2 matching 8 bases. The germline V gene encodes CDR1 SGHKS and CDR2 YYEKEE (reference sequence). The ends lost 3 bases at V and 9 bases at J; junction bases unmatched: 11. The CDR3 spans 15 residues. The CDR3 spells CASSSGTRAWSEQFF. Here the CDR3 DNA reads TGTGCCAGCAGCTCCGGGACTAGGGCCTGGAGTGAGCAGTTCTTC.

This chain joins TRBV6-5 and TRBJ2-7; 8 nucleotides line up with TRBD1. CDR1 is MNHEY, CDR2 SVGAGI, per germline. With V trimmed by 10 bases and J by 6 bases, 8 bases remained unmatched. This CDR3 spans 12 amino acids. CDR3 sequence reads: CATRRTGSEQYF. CDR3 in DNA: TGTGCCACCCGCAGGACAGGGAGCGAGCAGTACTTC.

This chain links TRBV7-9 with TRBJ1-5; 7 bases align to TRBD1. Germline V gene lookup returns CDR1 SEHNR and CDR2 FQNEAQ (reference sequence). The CDR3 extends over 15 amino acids. With 3 bases clipped from V and 3 bases from J, the junction kept 5 bases outside the gene matches. In nucleotides, the CDR3 is TGTGCCAGCAGCTTTGGGACAGCACACAATCAGCCCCAGCATTTT. It encodes CASSFGTAHNQPQHF.

The chain links TRBV5-1 to TRBJ2-7; 9 nucleotides align to TRBD2. In germline, CDR1 is SGHRS, CDR2 YFSETQ. The CDR3 runs 15 residues. J was trimmed by 2 bases and V by 0 bases; bases with no gene match: 3. DNA for the CDR3: TGCGCCAGCAGCTTGGGAGCGGGAGGTGCCTACGAGCAGTACTTC. As protein: CASSLGAGGAYEQYF.

This chain connects TRBV7-9 to TRBJ2-3; no reliable D call. Germline CDR1 SEHNR, CDR2 FQNEAQ (reference sequence). This CDR3 spans 13 amino acids. The V end lost 3 bases, the J end lost 4 bases, and 8 bases lay between the germline ends. The CDR3 sequence is CASSLVGPDTQYF. DNA for the CDR3: TGTGCCAGCAGCTTGGTGGGCCCAGATACGCAGTATTTT.

V gene TRBV7-8 combines with J gene TRBJ1-6; D remains ambiguous. This CDR3 comprises 14 residues. Trimming removed 6 bases at V and 8 bases at J, with 14 bases between. Germline CDR1 is SGHVS and CDR2 is FQNEAQ. The DNA of the CDR3 is TGTGCCAGCAGGGCCCTCGACATCGATTCACCCCTCCACTTT. This gives the protein CASRALDIDSPLHF.

The J gene is TRBJ2-2, the V gene TRBV5-4; D gene unclear. V was trimmed by 0 bases and J by 1 base, leaving 10 bases between them. Germline V gene data show CDR1 as SGHNT and CDR2 as YYREEE (reference sequence). The CDR3 runs to 16 residues. Written as DNA, the CDR3 is TGTGCCAGCAGCTTGGTCTCGTTCGGGAACACCGGGGAGCTGTTTTTT. Translated, it gives CASSLVSFGNTGELFF.